This paragraph covers one TCR beta chain sequence. V was shortened by 3 bases and J by 1 base, with 9 bases between the two germline ends. The CDR3 consists of 15 residues. Germline-derived CDR1 and CDR2 are SGHTA and FQGNSA. Authors' analysis steps: By means of reference gene primer amplification, nucleated cell counts were estimated. TCRdb's table, derived via immunoSEQ multiplex PCR, lists solely in-frame clones and lacks some. V, J and clone size were drawn from that table, and D and trimming were deduced from the DNA. Here the sample spans about 100,000 clones, around 83% being singletons. This entry is derived from a study of blood T cell repertoires in COVID-19. Overall study context: Sample material is recorded as cDNA or gDNA derived from T cells, B-cell-depleted T cells, or PBMCs.

The TCR was taken from a human donor in a cohort sampled during active COVID-19. The chain uses TRBV7-2 and TRBJ2-2; possible D gene TRBD2, 5 bases. Specimen: peripheral blood. CDR3 nucleotide sequence: TGTGCCAGCAGCTTGTCGGACTGGAACACCGGGGAGCTGTTTTTT. Its translation: CASSLSDWNTGELFF.